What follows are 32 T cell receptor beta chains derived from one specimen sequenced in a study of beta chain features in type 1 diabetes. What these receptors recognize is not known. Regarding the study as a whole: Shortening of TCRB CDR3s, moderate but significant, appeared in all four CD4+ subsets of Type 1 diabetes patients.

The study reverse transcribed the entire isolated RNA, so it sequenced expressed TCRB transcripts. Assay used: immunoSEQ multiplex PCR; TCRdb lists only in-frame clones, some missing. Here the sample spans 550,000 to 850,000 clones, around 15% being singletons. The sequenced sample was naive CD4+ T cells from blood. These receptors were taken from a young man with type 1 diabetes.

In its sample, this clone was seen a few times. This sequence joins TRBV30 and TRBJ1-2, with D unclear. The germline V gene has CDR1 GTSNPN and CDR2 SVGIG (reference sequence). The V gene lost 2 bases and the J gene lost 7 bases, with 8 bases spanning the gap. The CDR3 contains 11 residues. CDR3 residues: CAWSRAAGYTF. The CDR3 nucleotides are TGTGCCTGGAGTAGGGCGGCTGGCTACACCTTC. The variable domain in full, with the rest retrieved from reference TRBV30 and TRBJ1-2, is SQTIHQWPATLVQPVGSPLSLECTVEGTSNPNLYWYRQAAGRGLQLLFYSVGIGQISSEVPQNLSASRPQDRQFILSSKKLLLSDSGFYLCAWSRAAGYTFGSGTRLTVV.

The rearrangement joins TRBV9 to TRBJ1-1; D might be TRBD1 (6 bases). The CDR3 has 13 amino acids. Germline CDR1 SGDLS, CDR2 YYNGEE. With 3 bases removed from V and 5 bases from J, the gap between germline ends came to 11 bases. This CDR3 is CASSALRGTEAFF. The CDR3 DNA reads TGTGCCAGCAGCGCCCTGAGGGGGACTGAAGCTTTCTTT.

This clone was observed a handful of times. CDR3 sequence: CASSLGTGEGYEQYF. Written as DNA, the CDR3 is TGCGCCAGCAGCCTAGGGACAGGGGAAGGCTACGAGCAGTACTTC. This chain uses TRBV5-1 with TRBJ2-7, with 10 bases aligning to TRBD1. Unmatched junction bases numbered 7, after V lost 4 bases and J lost 3 bases. Germline V gene lookup returns CDR1 SGHRS and CDR2 YFSETQ. This CDR3 is built from 15 residues.

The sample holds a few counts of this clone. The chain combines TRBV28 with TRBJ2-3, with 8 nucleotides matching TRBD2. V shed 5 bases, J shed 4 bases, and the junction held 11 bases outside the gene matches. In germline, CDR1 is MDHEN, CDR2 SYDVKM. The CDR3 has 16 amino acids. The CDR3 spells CASSPWGGGRSDTQYF. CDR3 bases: TGTGCCAGCAGTCCCTGGGGCGGGGGGCGTTCAGATACGCAGTATTTT. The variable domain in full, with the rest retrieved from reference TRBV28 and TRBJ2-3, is DVKVTQSSRYLVKRTGEKVFLECVQDMDHENMFWYRQDPGLGLRLIYFSYDVKMKEKGDIPEGYSVSREKKERFSLILESASTNQTSMYLCASSPWGGGRSDTQYFGPGTRLTVL.

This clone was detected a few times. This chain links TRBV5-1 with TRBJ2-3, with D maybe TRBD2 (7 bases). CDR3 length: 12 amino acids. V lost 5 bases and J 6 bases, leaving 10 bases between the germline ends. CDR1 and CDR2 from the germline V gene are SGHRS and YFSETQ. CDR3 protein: CASSRGADTQYF. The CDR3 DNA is TGCGCCAGCAGTCGGGGGGCGGATACGCAGTATTTT.

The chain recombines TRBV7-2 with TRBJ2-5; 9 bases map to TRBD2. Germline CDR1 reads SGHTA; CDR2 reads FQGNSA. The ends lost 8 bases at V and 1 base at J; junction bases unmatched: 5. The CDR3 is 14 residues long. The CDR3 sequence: CASVASGVQETQYF. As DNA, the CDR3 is TGTGCCAGCGTGGCTAGCGGGGTCCAAGAGACCCAGTACTTC. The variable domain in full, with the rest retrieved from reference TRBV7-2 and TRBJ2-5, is GAGVSQSPSNKVTEKGKDVELRCDPISGHTALYWYRQSLGQGLEFLIYFQGNSAPDKSGLPSDRFSAERTGGSVSTLTIQRTQQEDSAVYLCASVASGVQETQYFGPGTRLLVL.

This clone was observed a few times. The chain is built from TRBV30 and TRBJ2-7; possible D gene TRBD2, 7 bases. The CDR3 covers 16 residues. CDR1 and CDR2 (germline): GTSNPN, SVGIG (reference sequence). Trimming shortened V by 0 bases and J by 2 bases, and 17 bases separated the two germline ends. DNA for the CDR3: TGTGCCTGGAGTGTACGGCGGGGGCTGGGGACCTACGAGCAGTACTTC. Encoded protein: CAWSVRRGLGTYEQYF.

The CDR3 region is CASSLRSGTGVPNEQFF. CDR3 nucleotides: TGCGCCAGCAGCTTGAGATCCGGGACAGGGGTCCCAAATGAGCAGTTCTTC. The V gene is TRBV5-1, the J gene TRBJ2-1, with 10 bases fitting TRBD1. J was trimmed by 7 bases and V by 1 base; bases with no gene match: 11. Germline CDR1 SGHRS, CDR2 YFSETQ. This CDR3 is built from 17 residues.

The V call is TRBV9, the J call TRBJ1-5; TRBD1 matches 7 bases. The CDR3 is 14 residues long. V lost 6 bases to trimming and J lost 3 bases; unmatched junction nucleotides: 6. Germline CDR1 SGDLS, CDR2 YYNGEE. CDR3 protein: CASNEGASNQPQHF. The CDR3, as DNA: TGTGCCAGCAACGAGGGGGCCTCCAATCAGCCCCAGCATTTT.

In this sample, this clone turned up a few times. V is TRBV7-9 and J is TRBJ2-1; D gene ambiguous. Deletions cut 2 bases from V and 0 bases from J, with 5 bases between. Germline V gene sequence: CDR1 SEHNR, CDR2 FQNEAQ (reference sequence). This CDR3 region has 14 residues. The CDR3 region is CASSLHSSYNEQFF. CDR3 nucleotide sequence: TGTGCCAGCAGCTTACATAGCTCCTACAATGAGCAGTTCTTC.

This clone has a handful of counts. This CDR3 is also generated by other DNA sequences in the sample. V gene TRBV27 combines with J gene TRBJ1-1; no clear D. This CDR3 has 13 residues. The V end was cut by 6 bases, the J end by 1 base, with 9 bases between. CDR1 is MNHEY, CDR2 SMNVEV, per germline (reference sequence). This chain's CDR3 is CASSGRGNTEAFF. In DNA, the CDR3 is TGTGCCAGCAGCGGCCGGGGGAACACTGAAGCTTTCTTT.

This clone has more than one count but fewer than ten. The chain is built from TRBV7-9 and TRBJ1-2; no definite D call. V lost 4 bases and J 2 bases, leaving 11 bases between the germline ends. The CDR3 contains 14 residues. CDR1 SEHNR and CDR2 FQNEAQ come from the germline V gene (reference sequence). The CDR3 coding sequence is TGTGCCAGCAGCTCAACAGCCTTCAACTATGGCTACACCTTC. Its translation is CASSSTAFNYGYTF.

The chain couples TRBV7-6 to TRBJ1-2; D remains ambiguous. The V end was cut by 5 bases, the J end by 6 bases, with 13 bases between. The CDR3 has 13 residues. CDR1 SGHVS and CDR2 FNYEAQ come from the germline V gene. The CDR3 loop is CASSAGTPDGYTF. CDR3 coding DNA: TGTGCCAGCAGCGCCGGCACGCCTGATGGCTACACCTTC.

This CDR3 reads CASEGTFYTGELFF. CDR3 DNA: TGTGCCAGCGAGGGGACATTCTATACCGGGGAGCTGTTTTTT. This chain links TRBV5-6 with TRBJ2-2; TRBD1 is a possible D gene (6 bases). Germline CDR1 reads SGHDT; CDR2 reads YYEEEE. This CDR3 has 14 residues. V was shortened by 7 bases and J by 5 bases, with 15 bases between the two germline ends.

CDR3 sequence (DNA): TGTGCCAGCAGTGAGACAGGGGGTCATGGCTACACCTTC. Translated: CASSETGGHGYTF. The chain combines TRBV6-4 with TRBJ1-2, with 9 bases matching TRBD1. CDR1 is MRHNA, CDR2 SNTAGT, per germline. V shed 3 bases, J shed 6 bases, and the junction held 2 bases outside the gene matches. This CDR3 contains 13 residues.

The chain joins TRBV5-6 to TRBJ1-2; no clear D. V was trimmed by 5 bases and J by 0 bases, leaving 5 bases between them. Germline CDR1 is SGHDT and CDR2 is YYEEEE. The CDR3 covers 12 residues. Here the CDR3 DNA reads TGTGCCAGCAGGAGAACTAACTATGGCTACACCTTC. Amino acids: CASRRTNYGYTF. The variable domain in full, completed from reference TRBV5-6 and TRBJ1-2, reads DAGVTQSPTHLIKTRGQQVTLRCSPKSGHDTVSWYQQALGQGPQFIFQYYEEEERQRGNFPDRFSGHQFPNYSSELNVNALLLGDSALYLCASRRTNYGYTFGSGTRLTVV.

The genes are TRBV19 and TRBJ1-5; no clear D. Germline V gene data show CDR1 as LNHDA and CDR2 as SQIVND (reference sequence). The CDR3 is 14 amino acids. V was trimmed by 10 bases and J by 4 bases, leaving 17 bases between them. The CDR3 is CAITEGYPNQPQHF. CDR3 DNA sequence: TGTGCCATTACCGAGGGTTATCCTAATCAGCCCCAGCATTTT.

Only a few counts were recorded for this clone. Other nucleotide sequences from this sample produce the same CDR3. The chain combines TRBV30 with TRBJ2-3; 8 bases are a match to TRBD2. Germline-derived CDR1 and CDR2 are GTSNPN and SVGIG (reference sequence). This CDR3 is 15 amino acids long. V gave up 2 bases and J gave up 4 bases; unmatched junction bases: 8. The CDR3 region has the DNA TGTGCCTGGAGTTTAACTAGCGGATCAGCAGATACGCAGTATTTT. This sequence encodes CAWSLTSGSADTQYF. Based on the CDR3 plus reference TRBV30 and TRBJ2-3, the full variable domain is SQTIHQWPATLVQPVGSPLSLECTVEGTSNPNLYWYRQAAGRGLQLLFYSVGIGQISSEVPQNLSASRPQDRQFILSSKKLLLSDSGFYLCAWSLTSGSADTQYFGPGTRLTVL.

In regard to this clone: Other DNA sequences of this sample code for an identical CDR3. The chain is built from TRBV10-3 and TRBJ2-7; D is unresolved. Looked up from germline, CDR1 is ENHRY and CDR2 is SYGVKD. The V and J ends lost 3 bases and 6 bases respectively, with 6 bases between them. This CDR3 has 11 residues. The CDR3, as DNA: TGTGCCATCAGTGAATCCGCCGAGCAGTACTTC. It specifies CAISESAEQYF.

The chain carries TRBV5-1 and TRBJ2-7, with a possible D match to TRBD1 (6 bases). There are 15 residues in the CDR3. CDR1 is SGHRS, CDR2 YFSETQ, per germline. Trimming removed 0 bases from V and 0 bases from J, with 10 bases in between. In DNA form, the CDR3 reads TGCGCCAGCAGCTTGGCCAGGACAGTCTCCTACGAGCAGTACTTC. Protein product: CASSLARTVSYEQYF.

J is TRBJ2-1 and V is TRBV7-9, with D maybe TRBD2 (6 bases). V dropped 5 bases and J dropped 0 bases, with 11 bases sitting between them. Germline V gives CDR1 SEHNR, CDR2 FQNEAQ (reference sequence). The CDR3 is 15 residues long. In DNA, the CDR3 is TGTGCCAGCAGCCCCGTAGCGGCCTCCTACAATGAGCAGTTCTTC. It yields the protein CASSPVAASYNEQFF.

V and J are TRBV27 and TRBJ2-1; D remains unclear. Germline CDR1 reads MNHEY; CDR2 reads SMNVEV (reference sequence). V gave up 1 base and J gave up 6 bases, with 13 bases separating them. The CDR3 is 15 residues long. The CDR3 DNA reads TGTGCCAGCAGTTTATTAGGGCCGACGGTCAATGAGCAGTTCTTC. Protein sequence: CASSLLGPTVNEQFF.

The CDR3 nucleotides are TGTGCCAGCAGTTCTGCCGGGAGTAACATTCAGTACTTC. This codes for CASSSAGSNIQYF. This rearrangement joins TRBV2 to TRBJ2-4; a possible D gene is TRBD2 (6 bases). From germline, CDR1 is SNHLY and CDR2 FYNNEI. V was cut by 5 bases and J by 7 bases, with 12 bases left in between. The CDR3 has 13 amino acids.

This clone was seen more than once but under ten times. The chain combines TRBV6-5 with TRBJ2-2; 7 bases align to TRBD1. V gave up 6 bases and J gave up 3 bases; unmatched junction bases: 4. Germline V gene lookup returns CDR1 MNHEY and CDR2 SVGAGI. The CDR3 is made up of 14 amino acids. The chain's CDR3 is CASSHDRDTGELFF. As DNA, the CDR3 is TGTGCCAGCAGCCACGACAGGGACACCGGGGAGCTGTTTTTT.

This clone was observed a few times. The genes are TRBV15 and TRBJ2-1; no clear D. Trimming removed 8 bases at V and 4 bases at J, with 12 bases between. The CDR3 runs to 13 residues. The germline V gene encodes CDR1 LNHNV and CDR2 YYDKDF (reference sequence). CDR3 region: CATSRVSYNEQFF. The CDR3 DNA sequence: TGTGCCACCTCTCGTGTGAGTTACAATGAGCAGTTCTTC. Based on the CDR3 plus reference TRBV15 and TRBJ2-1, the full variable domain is DAMVIQNPRYQVTQFGKPVTLSCSQTLNHNVMYWYQQKSSQAPKLLFHYYDKDFNNEADTPDNFQSRRPNTSFCFLDIRSPGLGDTAMYLCATSRVSYNEQFFGPGTRLTVL.

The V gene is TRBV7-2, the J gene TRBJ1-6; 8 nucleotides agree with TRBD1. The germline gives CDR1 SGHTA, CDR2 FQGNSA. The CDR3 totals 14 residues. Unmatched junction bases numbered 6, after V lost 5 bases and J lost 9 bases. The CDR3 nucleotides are TGTGCCAGCAGCCCTGGACAGGGAGGTTCACCCCTCCACTTT. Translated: CASSPGQGGSPLHF.

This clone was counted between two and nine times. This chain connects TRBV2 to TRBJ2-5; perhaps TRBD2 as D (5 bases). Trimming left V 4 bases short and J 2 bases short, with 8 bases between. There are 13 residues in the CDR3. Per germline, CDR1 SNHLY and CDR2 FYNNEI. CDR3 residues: CASSVGRQETQYF. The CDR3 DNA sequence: TGTGCCAGCAGTGTTGGGAGACAAGAGACCCAGTACTTC.

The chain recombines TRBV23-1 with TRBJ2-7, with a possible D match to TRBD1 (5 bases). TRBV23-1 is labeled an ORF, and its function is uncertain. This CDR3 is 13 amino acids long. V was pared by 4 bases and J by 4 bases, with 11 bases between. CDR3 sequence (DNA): TGCGCCAGCAGTCCGGTCAGGGAATACGAGCAGTACTTC. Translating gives CASSPVREYEQYF.

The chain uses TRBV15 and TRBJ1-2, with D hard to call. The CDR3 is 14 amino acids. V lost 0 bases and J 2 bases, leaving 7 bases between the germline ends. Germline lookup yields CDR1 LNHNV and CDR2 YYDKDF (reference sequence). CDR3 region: CATSRDFGNYGYTF. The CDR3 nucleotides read TGTGCCACCAGCAGAGATTTTGGCAACTATGGCTACACCTTC.

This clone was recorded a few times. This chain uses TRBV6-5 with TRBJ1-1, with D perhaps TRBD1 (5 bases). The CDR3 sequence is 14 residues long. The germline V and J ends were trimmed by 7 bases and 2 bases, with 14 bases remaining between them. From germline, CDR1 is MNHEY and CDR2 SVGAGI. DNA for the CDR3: TGTGCCAGCACCACCGGGACGGCTAACACTGAAGCTTTCTTT. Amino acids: CASTTGTANTEAFF.

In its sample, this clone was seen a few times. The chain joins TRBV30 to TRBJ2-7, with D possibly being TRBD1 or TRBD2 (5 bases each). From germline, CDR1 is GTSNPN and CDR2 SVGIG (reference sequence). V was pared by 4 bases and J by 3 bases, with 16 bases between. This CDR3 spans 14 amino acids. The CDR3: CAWKRGRAGYEQYF. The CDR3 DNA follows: TGTGCCTGGAAACGGGGCCGGGCGGGCTACGAGCAGTACTTC.

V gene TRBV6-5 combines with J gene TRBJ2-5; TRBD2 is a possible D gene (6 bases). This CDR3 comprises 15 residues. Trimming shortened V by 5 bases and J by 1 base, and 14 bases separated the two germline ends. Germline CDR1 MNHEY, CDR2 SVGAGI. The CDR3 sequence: CASSRGDFFQETQYF. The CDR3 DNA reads TGTGCCAGCAGTCGCGGGGACTTCTTCCAAGAGACCCAGTACTTC.